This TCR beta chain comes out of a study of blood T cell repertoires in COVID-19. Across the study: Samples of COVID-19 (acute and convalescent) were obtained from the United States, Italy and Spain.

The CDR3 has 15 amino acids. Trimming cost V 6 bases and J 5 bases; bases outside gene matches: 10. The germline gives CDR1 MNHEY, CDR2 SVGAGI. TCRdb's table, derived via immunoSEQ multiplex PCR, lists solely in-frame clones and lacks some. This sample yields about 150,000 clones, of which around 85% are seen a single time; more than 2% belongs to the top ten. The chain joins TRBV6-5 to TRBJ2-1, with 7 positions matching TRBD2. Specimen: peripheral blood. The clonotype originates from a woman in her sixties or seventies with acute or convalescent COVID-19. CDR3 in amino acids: CASRPPGLMNNEQFF. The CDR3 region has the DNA TGTGCCAGCAGACCGCCGGGACTAATGAACAATGAGCAGTTCTTC.